The 10 T cell receptor beta chains presented below share a single source sample, sequenced in a study of T cells in Graves' hyperthyroidism and ophthalmopathy. There were TCR beta CDR3 regions amplified from RNA transcripts. With the HTBI primer set, the TCR CDR3 went through a first round of RT-PCR. MiXCR, run by TCRdb on the multiplex PCR reads, gives a single entry per CDR3 protein. The repertoire holds roughly 550,000 distinct CDR3 sequences, with 15% to 20% as singletons. Sequenced: blood. The source is a woman in her 30s with Graves' ophthalmopathy.

This clonotype was detected many times. The J gene is TRBJ1-1, the V gene TRBV30, with TRBD1 matching over 10 bases. J lost 6 bases, V lost 2 bases, and 15 bases had no gene match. The CDR3 totals 17 residues. Per germline, CDR1 GTSNPN and CDR2 SVGIG (reference sequence). The CDR3 nucleotides are TGTGCCTGGAGTAGGGTGGGACAGGGGATTATGTACGCTGAAGCTTTCTTT. Translating gives CAWSRVGQGIMYAEAFF. The full variable domain, completed using reference TRBV30 and TRBJ1-1, is SQTIHQWPATLVQPVGSPLSLECTVEGTSNPNLYWYRQAAGRGLQLLFYSVGIGQISSEVPQNLSASRPQDRQFILSSKKLLLSDSGFYLCAWSRVGQGIMYAEAFFGQGTRLTVV.

This clonotype turned up a few times. The rearrangement joins TRBV6-1 to TRBJ1-2; no reliable D call. This CDR3 region has 11 residues. The germline V and J ends were trimmed by 7 bases and 7 bases, with 10 bases remaining between them. In germline, CDR1 is MNHNS, CDR2 SASEGT. The CDR3 nucleotides read TGTGCCAGCACCGACGTGGGTGGCTACACCTTC. Its protein is CASTDVGGYTF.

This chain joins TRBV7-4 and TRBJ2-7; D not resolved. Trimming removed 3 bases from V and 4 bases from J, with 13 bases in between. The CDR3 contains 14 residues. The germline CDR1 and CDR2 sequences are SGHVT and SQSDAQ. The CDR3 sequence is CASSFWENSYEQYF. Written as DNA, the CDR3 is TGTGCCAGCAGCTTCTGGGAAAACTCTTACGAGCAGTACTTC.

V usage is TRBV6-1 and J usage is TRBJ2-7; D gene uncertain. The V gene lost 3 bases and the J gene lost 2 bases, with 14 bases spanning the gap. Germline CDR1 MNHNS, CDR2 SASEGT. This CDR3 spans 15 amino acids. The CDR3, as DNA: TGTGCCAGCAGTGACATGCTTGGACGAACCTACGAGCAGTACTTC. It translates to CASSDMLGRTYEQYF.

In regard to this clonotype: Since a much larger clone is just one base distant, this may be a read error. The CDR3 spells CANSFQQYSNIQYF. The CDR3 region has the DNA TGTGCCAACAGTTTCCAACAGTACTCGAACATTCAGTACTTC. The genes are TRBV28 and TRBJ2-4; unclear D gene. The CDR3 length is 14 residues. Germline-derived CDR1 and CDR2 are MDHEN and SYDVKM.

The chain combines TRBV6-2 or TRBV6-3 with TRBJ2-1; possibly TRBD2 for D (5 bases). CDR3 length: 13 residues. The germline CDR1 and CDR2 sequences are MNHEY and SVGEGT. Deletions cut 2 bases from V and 15 bases from J, with 17 bases between. CDR3 DNA sequence: TGTGCCAGCAGTTACGAGGGCCTCTACTTACGGTTCTTC. Translation: CASSYEGLYLRFF.

This clonotype was seen at least ten times. This chain links TRBV10-3 with TRBJ2-3, with TRBD2 matching over 7 bases. Trimming cost V 6 bases and J 2 bases; bases outside gene matches: 5. CDR1 is ENHRY, CDR2 SYGVKD, per germline. This CDR3 is 14 amino acids long. This CDR3 is CAIRPRGDTDTQYF. DNA of the CDR3: TGTGCCATCAGACCCCGGGGGGACACAGATACGCAGTATTTT.

This clonotype was seen a few times. The chain couples TRBV5-5 to TRBJ2-7; a weak D match, TRBD1 (6 bases). The CDR3 consists of 14 residues. The V end was cut by 10 bases, the J end by 6 bases, with 23 bases between. Germline V CDR1 and CDR2: SGHKS, YYEKEE (reference sequence). CDR3 sequence: CAEPGVMGPGEQYF. The CDR3 DNA reads TGTGCCGAACCAGGGGTGATGGGGCCGGGCGAGCAGTACTTC.

This clonotype was observed at least ten times. V gene TRBV7-2 combines with J gene TRBJ2-3; D is perhaps TRBD2 (6 bases). CDR1 SGHTA and CDR2 FQGNSA come from the germline V gene. The CDR3 runs 14 residues. V shed 11 bases and J shed 1 base, with 16 bases lying between them. This chain's CDR3 is CASGLSWGTDTQYF. CDR3 in DNA: TGTGCCTCGGGACTGTCTTGGGGCACAGATACGCAGTATTTT.

Only a few counts were recorded for this clonotype. V and J are TRBV4-2 and TRBJ1-1; D may be TRBD1 (5 bases). V was pared by 4 bases and J by 8 bases, with 14 bases between. Germline CDR1 and CDR2: LGHNA and YNFKEQ. This CDR3 is built from 13 residues. The CDR3 protein is CASSLDSLQEAFF. As DNA, the CDR3 is TGTGCCAGCAGCCTCGACAGCCTGCAAGAAGCTTTCTTT.